The text below deals with one T cell receptor beta chain. What it recognizes is unknown. The data originate from a study of human versus mouse CDR3 diversity and MHC coevolution. Study-wide background: Between roughly 0.6 x 10^7 and 1.8 x 10^7 valid reads came from each sample. Study-wide results and limits: Most of the three human donors had the lowest clonal inequality. Over 5 MHC II alleles selected the human T cells.

Sequencing was performed with immunoSEQ multiplex PCR; in TCRdb, only in-frame clones are kept and a portion is missing. Counted here are around 77,000 clones, 92% occurring once; the ten biggest clones make up around 0.15%. CDR1 is SGDLS and CDR2 is YYNGEE in the germline V gene. V shed 2 bases and J 2 bases; nucleotides not matched to a gene: 10. The CDR3 runs to 16 residues. This chain connects TRBV9 to TRBJ2-7, with 7 nucleotides matching TRBD2. Sequencing was carried out using naive CD4+ T cells from blood. Subset reported: CD45RO-negative CD62L-positive naive CD4 T cells. The receptor was derived from a person between 25 and 69 years old in good health. Here the CDR3 reads CASSVGGGTFPYEQYF. The CDR3 nucleotides are TGTGCCAGCAGCGTCGGGGGAGGGACTTTCCCCTACGAGCAGTACTTC.